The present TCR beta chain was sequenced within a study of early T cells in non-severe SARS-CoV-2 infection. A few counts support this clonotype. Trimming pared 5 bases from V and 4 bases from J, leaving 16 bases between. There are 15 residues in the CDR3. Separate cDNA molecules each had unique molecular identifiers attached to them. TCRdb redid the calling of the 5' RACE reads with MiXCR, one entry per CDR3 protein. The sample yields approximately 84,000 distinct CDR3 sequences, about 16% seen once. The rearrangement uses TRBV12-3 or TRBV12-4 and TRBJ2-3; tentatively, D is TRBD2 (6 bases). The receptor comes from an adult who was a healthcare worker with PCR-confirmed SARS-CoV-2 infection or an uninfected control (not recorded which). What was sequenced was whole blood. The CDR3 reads CASSEPGGPADTQYF. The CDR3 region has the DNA TGTGCCAGCAGTGAACCTGGAGGGCCGGCAGATACGCAGTATTTT.